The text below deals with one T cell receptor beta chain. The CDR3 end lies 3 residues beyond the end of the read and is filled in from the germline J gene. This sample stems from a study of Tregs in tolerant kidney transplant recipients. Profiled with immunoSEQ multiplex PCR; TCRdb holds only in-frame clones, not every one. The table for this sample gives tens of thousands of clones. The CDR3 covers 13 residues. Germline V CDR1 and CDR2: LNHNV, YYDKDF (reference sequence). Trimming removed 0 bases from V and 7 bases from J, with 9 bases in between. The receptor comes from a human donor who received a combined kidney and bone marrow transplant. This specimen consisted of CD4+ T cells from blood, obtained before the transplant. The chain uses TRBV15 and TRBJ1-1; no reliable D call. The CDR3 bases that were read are TGTGCCACCAGCAGAGATTATCAGAATGAA. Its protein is CATSRDYQNE. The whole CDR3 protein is CATSRDYQNEAFF.